The rows below give T cell receptor beta chains drawn from one sample of a study of cytomegalovirus exposure and HLA in healthy donors. Here immunoSEQ multiplex PCR was the method, and the copy in TCRdb shows in-frame clones only, minus some. The sample has about 96,000 clones, around 74% seen once; the top ten hold less than 15%. Sample: PBMCs. All receptors come from a woman aged 65 to 85 in good health and CMV-seropositive. The CDR3 runs from the conserved cysteine through the conserved F or W. A D gene is named only where the DNA matches it firmly. Size values are once, few and many counts, or a class for expanded clones, and some rows have none.

clone_size j_call v_call d_call cdr3_aa cdr3_nt
. TRBJ2-1 TRBV30 . CARSRGSGSEQFF TGTGCCCGTTCTAGGGGGAGTGGGAGTGAGCAGTTCTTC
. TRBJ2-7 TRBV19 . CASSPLRDRSYEQYF TGTGCCAGTAGTCCATTGCGGGACAGATCCTACGAGCAGTACTTC
. TRBJ2-1 TRBV4-1 . CASSQEGAGYYNEQFF TGCGCCAGCAGCCAAGAGGGGGCCGGATACTACAATGAGCAGTTCTTC
. TRBJ1-1 TRBV10-3 TRBD1 CAILKGQGDTEAFF TGTGCCATCCTAAAGGGCCAGGGGGACACTGAAGCTTTCTTT
. TRBJ2-1 TRBV4-2 TRBD1 CASSQDLGTGTEQFF TGTGCCAGCAGCCAAGATCTGGGGACAGGGACGGAGCAGTTCTTC
once TRBJ2-2 TRBV28 . CASGDWNTGELFF TGTGCCAGCGGGGACTGGAACACCGGGGAGCTGTTTTTT
few TRBJ2-7 TRBV11-2 . CASSVRGGTVNPYEQYF TGTGCCAGCAGCGTACGAGGCGGGACAGTGAACCCCTACGAGCAGTACTTC
few TRBJ2-7 TRBV9 TRBD2 CASSPSGSRSYEQYF TGTGCCAGCAGCCCCAGCGGGAGTAGATCCTACGAGCAGTACTTC
. TRBJ2-4 TRBV5-1 TRBD2 CASSPTGLAGGLGAKNIQYF TGCGCCAGCAGCCCCACGGGGTTAGCGGGAGGGCTTGGAGCCAAAAACATTCAGTACTTC
. TRBJ2-2 TRBV7-7 . CASSLRQGGTGELFF TGTGCTAGCAGCTTAAGGCAGGGAGGCACCGGGGAGCTGTTTTTT
. TRBJ2-7 TRBV7-9 . CASSLATGAYEQYF TGTGCCAGCAGCTTAGCCACAGGAGCCTACGAGCAGTACTTC
. TRBJ2-3 TRBV9 TRBD2 CASSVATGGQPDTQYF TGTGCCAGCAGCGTAGCGACGGGGGGGCAGCCAGATACGCAGTATTTT
. TRBJ2-2 TRBV27 . CASRRAGAEKAGELFF TGTGCCAGCAGGAGAGCAGGGGCCGAAAAAGCCGGGGAGCTGTTTTTT
. TRBJ2-2 TRBV28 TRBD2 CASSSWTSGRAGELFF TGTGCCAGCAGTTCGTGGACTAGCGGGAGGGCGGGGGAGCTGTTTTTT
. TRBJ1-1 TRBV29-1 . CSVEGPTEAFF TGCAGCGTTGAAGGACCCACGGAGGCTTTCTTT
few TRBJ1-1 TRBV7-9 . CASRGRDTEAFF TGTGCCAGCAGGGGGAGGGACACTGAAGCTTTCTTT
few TRBJ2-5 TRBV19 TRBD1 CASSGLRDRKETQYF TGTGCCAGTAGTGGCCTCCGGGACAGAAAAGAGACCCAGTACTTC
. TRBJ2-7 TRBV10-3 TRBD2 CAISEPGLAGSSYEQYF TGTGCCATCAGTGAGCCCGGATTAGCGGGGAGCTCCTACGAGCAGTACTTC
once TRBJ1-5 TRBV19 . CASSDRNQPQHF TGTGCCAGTAGTGACAGAAATCAGCCCCAGCATTTT
. TRBJ2-7 TRBV19 TRBD1 CASTSGQGTSYEQYF TGTGCCAGTACCTCGGGACAGGGGACTTCCTACGAGCAGTACTTC
few TRBJ1-6 TRBV11-1 . CASRPTGNSPLHF TGTGCCAGCAGACCTACAGGGAATTCACCCCTCCACTTT
. TRBJ2-7 TRBV29-1 . CSGTDRYEQYF TGCAGCGGAACAGATCGGTACGAGCAGTACTTC
. TRBJ2-2 TRBV5-4 TRBD2 CASSSLAGGPANTGELFF TGTGCCAGCAGCTCACTAGCGGGAGGGCCAGCGAACACCGGGGAGCTGTTTTTT
. TRBJ2-2 TRBV19 . CASSLYTGELFF TGTGCCAGTAGTCTGTACACCGGGGAGCTGTTTTTT
medium-sized TRBJ2-7 TRBV4-3 TRBD2 CASSQETSGISYEQYF TGCGCCAGCAGCCAAGAAACTAGCGGGATCTCCTACGAGCAGTACTTC
. TRBJ2-1 TRBV7-2 TRBD1 CASSQGTGRGDEQFF TGTGCCAGCAGCCAAGGGACAGGGAGGGGTGATGAGCAGTTCTTC
. TRBJ1-2 TRBV4-3 . CASSQEGSFYGYTF TGCGCCAGCAGCCAAGAGGGCAGCTTCTATGGCTACACCTTC
. TRBJ2-4 TRBV5-1 . CASSTRGVTNIQYF TGCGCCAGCAGCACGCGGGGTGTAACGAACATTCAGTACTTC
. TRBJ2-3 TRBV27 TRBD1 CASNSVGQVVTDTQYF TGTGCCAGCAATAGCGTCGGACAGGTCGTAACAGATACGCAGTATTTT
. TRBJ1-1 TRBV6-5 TRBD1 CASSHRGSEAFF TGTGCCAGCAGTCACAGGGGCTCTGAAGCTTTCTTT
. TRBJ2-1 TRBV29-1 . CSGGPPYNEQFF TGCAGCGGGGGGCCCCCCTACAATGAGCAGTTCTTC
. TRBJ2-3 TRBV7-2 TRBD2 CASSWGLAGWTDTQYF TGTGCCAGCAGCTGGGGACTAGCGGGGTGGACAGATACGCAGTATTTT
. TRBJ2-1 TRBV7-3 TRBD1 CASSLGTGNYNEQFF TGTGCCAGCAGCTTAGGGACAGGTAACTACAATGAGCAGTTCTTC
. TRBJ2-1 TRBV5-1 TRBD2 CASSPLSAGGQEQFF TGCGCCAGCAGCCCCCTTTCAGCGGGGGGCCAGGAGCAGTTCTTC
. TRBJ1-1 TRBV2 . CASSTYREPMNSEAFF TGTGCCAGCAGCACCTACAGGGAGCCCATGAACAGTGAAGCTTTCTTT
. TRBJ2-7 TRBV7-3 . CASSSGPQGTYEQYF TGTGCCAGCAGCTCCGGACCTCAGGGTACCTACGAGCAGTACTTC
. TRBJ2-3 TRBV9 . CASSVSSAPSTDTQYF TGTGCCAGCAGCGTAAGTAGCGCTCCAAGCACAGATACGCAGTATTTT
. TRBJ1-1 TRBV21-1 . CASSKERQNTEAFF TGTGCCAGCAGCAAAGAGAGGCAGAACACTGAAGCTTTCTTT
. TRBJ2-3 TRBV4-2 . CASSQGVPDTQYF TGTGCCAGCAGCCAGGGAGTCCCAGATACGCAGTATTTT
. TRBJ1-4 TRBV28 . CASSLRPEKLFF TGTGCCAGCAGTTTGAGGCCCGAAAAACTGTTTTTT
. TRBJ1-3 TRBV7-9 TRBD1 CASSLSRGTSGNTIYF TGTGCCAGCAGCCTTAGCAGGGGGACCTCTGGAAACACCATATATTTT